A selection of T cell receptor beta chains follows, all from one sample in a study of Tregs in tolerant kidney transplant recipients. TCRdb's copy holds only in-frame clones and misses some; the assay was immunoSEQ multiplex PCR. The sample lists about 77,000 clones; around 98% were seen once. Sequencing used CD4+ T cells from blood, obtained before the transplant. Receptor source: a human donor who received a combined kidney and bone marrow transplant. Each CDR3 is given with its conserved first and last residue. D genes are given only for firm matches. Where a row states a size, it is once, few, many or the class of an expanded clone; other rows omit it.

d_call: TRBD1; v_call: TRBV19; j_call: TRBJ1-1; clone_size: .; cdr3_nt: TGTGCCAGTAGTCTACGAGGGGGCGGGGACACTGAAGCTTTCTTT; cdr3_aa: CASSLRGGGDTEAFF
d_call: TRBD2; v_call: TRBV7-8; j_call: TRBJ2-2; clone_size: .; cdr3_nt: TGTGCCAGCAGGAAAATTGCCGGGACTAGAGGCACCGGGGAGCTGTTTTTT; cdr3_aa: CASRKIAGTRGTGELFF
d_call: TRBD2; v_call: TRBV7-3; j_call: TRBJ2-3; clone_size: .; cdr3_nt: TGTGCCAGCACAGCGGGGGGCACAGATACGCAGTATTTT; cdr3_aa: CASTAGGTDTQYF
d_call: .; v_call: TRBV5-4; j_call: TRBJ1-2; clone_size: .; cdr3_nt: TGTGCCAGCAGCTTGGCCCCAGGGGACTATGGCTACACCTTC; cdr3_aa: CASSLAPGDYGYTF
d_call: TRBD1; v_call: TRBV30; j_call: TRBJ1-4; clone_size: once; cdr3_nt: TGTGCCTGGAGTGAGACAGGGGGCTTGGGAAAACTGTTTTTT; cdr3_aa: CAWSETGGLGKLFF
d_call: .; v_call: TRBV28; j_call: TRBJ1-1; clone_size: .; cdr3_nt: TGTGCCACCACGACTTACTCGAACACTGAAGCTTTCTTT; cdr3_aa: CATTTYSNTEAFF
d_call: TRBD1; v_call: TRBV5-5; j_call: TRBJ1-2; clone_size: .; cdr3_nt: TGTGCCAGCAGCCCCGTTCGGCAGGGGGCAGAGGGCTACACCTTC; cdr3_aa: CASSPVRQGAEGYTF
d_call: TRBD1; v_call: TRBV5-4; j_call: TRBJ1-5; clone_size: .; cdr3_nt: TGTGCCAGCAGCCCCGGACAGGGGCCAAATCAGCCCCAGCATTTT; cdr3_aa: CASSPGQGPNQPQHF
d_call: .; v_call: TRBV9; j_call: TRBJ2-3; clone_size: .; cdr3_nt: TGTGCCAGCAGCGTCCCTACCTCGGATACGCAGTATTTT; cdr3_aa: CASSVPTSDTQYF
d_call: .; v_call: TRBV27; j_call: TRBJ2-1; clone_size: .; cdr3_nt: TGTGCCAGCAGTTTAAGGGGTGAACAGGGAAATGAGCAGTTCTTC; cdr3_aa: CASSLRGEQGNEQFF
d_call: TRBD1; v_call: TRBV28; j_call: TRBJ2-5; clone_size: few; cdr3_nt: TGTGCCAGCAGTAACGGGGACAGGGAGACCCAGTACTTC; cdr3_aa: CASSNGDRETQYF
d_call: .; v_call: TRBV28; j_call: TRBJ2-3; clone_size: .; cdr3_nt: TGTGCCAGCAGTTTATCCGGGGAATCTAGCACAGATACGCAGTATTTT; cdr3_aa: CASSLSGESSTDTQYF
d_call: .; v_call: TRBV5-4; j_call: TRBJ1-1; clone_size: .; cdr3_nt: TGTGCCAGCAGCTTGGAAAGCTTTGAAGCTTTCTTT; cdr3_aa: CASSLESFEAFF
d_call: .; v_call: TRBV7-5; j_call: TRBJ2-7; clone_size: .; cdr3_nt: TGTGTCAGAAGCTTAGAAACCCCCACATATTACGAGCAGTACTTC; cdr3_aa: CVRSLETPTYYEQYF
d_call: TRBD1; v_call: TRBV29-1; j_call: TRBJ1-2; clone_size: .; cdr3_nt: TGCAGCGTTGAAGATCTGGGACAGGGGGCGGGTGGCTACACCTTC; cdr3_aa: CSVEDLGQGAGGYTF
d_call: .; v_call: TRBV30; j_call: TRBJ2-2; clone_size: .; cdr3_nt: TGTGCCTGGAGTCTAGGGGGTAGCGGGGAGCTGTTTTTT; cdr3_aa: CAWSLGGSGELFF
d_call: .; v_call: TRBV5-1; j_call: TRBJ1-2; clone_size: .; cdr3_nt: TGCGCCAGCAGCTCCCCGGATAGAGGGAACTATGGCTACACCTTC; cdr3_aa: CASSSPDRGNYGYTF
d_call: TRBD1; v_call: TRBV4-1; j_call: TRBJ2-1; clone_size: .; cdr3_nt: TGCGCCAGCAGCCAAGGGGCAGGGGGTCACTACAATGAGCAGTTCTTC; cdr3_aa: CASSQGAGGHYNEQFF
d_call: TRBD1; v_call: TRBV6-1; j_call: TRBJ2-7; clone_size: .; cdr3_nt: TGTGCCAGCAGTGAACGTCTACCGGGACAGGGATCCTACGAGCAGTACTTC; cdr3_aa: CASSERLPGQGSYEQYF
d_call: .; v_call: TRBV5-4; j_call: TRBJ2-1; clone_size: .; cdr3_nt: TGTGCCAGCACCCCGAGGACTCATAGCTCCTACAATGAGCAGTTCTTC; cdr3_aa: CASTPRTHSSYNEQFF
d_call: .; v_call: TRBV4-3; j_call: TRBJ1-4; clone_size: .; cdr3_nt: TGCGCCAGCAGCCAAGTCGGTGCAACTAATGAAAAACTGTTTTTT; cdr3_aa: CASSQVGATNEKLFF
d_call: .; v_call: TRBV15; j_call: TRBJ2-5; clone_size: .; cdr3_nt: TGTGCCACCAGCAGGGACAGTAAGGAGACCCAGTACTTC; cdr3_aa: CATSRDSKETQYF
d_call: TRBD2; v_call: TRBV14; j_call: TRBJ2-2; clone_size: .; cdr3_nt: TGTGCCAGCAGCACTAGCGGTTCGGCGAACACCGGGGAGCTGTTTTTT; cdr3_aa: CASSTSGSANTGELFF
d_call: TRBD1; v_call: TRBV28; j_call: TRBJ1-2; clone_size: .; cdr3_nt: TGTGCCAGCAGTTCGGGACAGGAGAATGGCTACACCTTC; cdr3_aa: CASSSGQENGYTF
d_call: .; v_call: TRBV5-4; j_call: TRBJ2-1; clone_size: .; cdr3_nt: TGTGCCAGCAGCTTGGTGGGGACAAACAATGAGCAGTTCTTC; cdr3_aa: CASSLVGTNNEQFF
d_call: TRBD1; v_call: TRBV19; j_call: TRBJ1-5; clone_size: .; cdr3_nt: TGTGCCAGTTCCCAACAGGGGGCAGGCAATCAGCCCCAGCATTTT; cdr3_aa: CASSQQGAGNQPQHF
d_call: .; v_call: TRBV5-4; j_call: TRBJ2-7; clone_size: .; cdr3_nt: TGTGCCAGCAGCTTGGGCGCTGCTACCGAGCAGTACTTC; cdr3_aa: CASSLGAATEQYF
d_call: .; v_call: TRBV7-8; j_call: TRBJ2-7; clone_size: .; cdr3_nt: TGTGCCAGCAGCCCCGGTTTGTCCTACGAGCAGTACTTC; cdr3_aa: CASSPGLSYEQYF
d_call: .; v_call: TRBV6-6; j_call: TRBJ2-7; clone_size: .; cdr3_nt: TGTGCCAGGAGGTTCTACGAGCAGTACTTC; cdr3_aa: CARRFYEQYF
d_call: .; v_call: TRBV5-1; j_call: TRBJ2-3; clone_size: .; cdr3_nt: TGCGCCAGCAGCTTGGCGCCGGGGTCCGGCACAGATACGCAGTATTTT; cdr3_aa: CASSLAPGSGTDTQYF
d_call: TRBD1; v_call: TRBV19; j_call: TRBJ1-2; clone_size: .; cdr3_nt: TGTGCCAGTACATCACCCGGGACAGGGCCCTATGGCTACACCTTC; cdr3_aa: CASTSPGTGPYGYTF
d_call: .; v_call: TRBV30; j_call: TRBJ2-2; clone_size: .; cdr3_nt: TGTGCCTGGAGTGTACATAACGGGGAGCTGTTTTTT; cdr3_aa: CAWSVHNGELFF
d_call: TRBD1; v_call: TRBV5-1; j_call: TRBJ1-5; clone_size: .; cdr3_nt: TGCGCCAGCAGCCCGACAGGGGGCGATCAGCCCCAGCATTTT; cdr3_aa: CASSPTGGDQPQHF
d_call: TRBD2; v_call: TRBV7-6; j_call: TRBJ2-3; clone_size: .; cdr3_nt: TGTGCCAGCAGCTTGACTAGCGGGGGGCCTCTCACAGATACGCAGTATTTT; cdr3_aa: CASSLTSGGPLTDTQYF
d_call: .; v_call: TRBV18; j_call: TRBJ2-7; clone_size: .; cdr3_nt: TGTGCCAGCTCACAAAAATACTATCCGGGTCTTTCCTACGAGCAGTACTTC; cdr3_aa: CASSQKYYPGLSYEQYF
d_call: .; v_call: TRBV28; j_call: TRBJ1-2; clone_size: .; cdr3_nt: TGTGCCAGCAGTTTAGACAGTCTCTATGGCTACACCTTC; cdr3_aa: CASSLDSLYGYTF
d_call: .; v_call: TRBV5-1; j_call: TRBJ1-1; clone_size: .; cdr3_nt: TGCGCCAGCAGCCAAAGGACAAGCTGGGACACTGAAGCTTTCTTT; cdr3_aa: CASSQRTSWDTEAFF
d_call: .; v_call: TRBV7-2; j_call: TRBJ2-7; clone_size: .; cdr3_nt: TGTGCCAGCAGCCGCCGGGAGACCTACGAGCAGTACTTC; cdr3_aa: CASSRRETYEQYF
d_call: .; v_call: TRBV18; j_call: TRBJ2-5; clone_size: .; cdr3_nt: TGTGCCAGCTCACCGAACCCACTAGCTGAGACCCAGTACTTC; cdr3_aa: CASSPNPLAETQYF
d_call: .; v_call: TRBV4-2; j_call: TRBJ2-1; clone_size: .; cdr3_nt: TGTGCCAGCAGCCAAGACTCACCGGCGGGGGAGCAGTTCTTC; cdr3_aa: CASSQDSPAGEQFF
d_call: TRBD1; v_call: TRBV18; j_call: TRBJ2-7; clone_size: once; cdr3_nt: TGTGCCAGCTCACAGGACAGGAGCTATACCTACGAGCAGTACTTC; cdr3_aa: CASSQDRSYTYEQYF
d_call: .; v_call: TRBV5-1; j_call: TRBJ2-6; clone_size: .; cdr3_nt: TGCGCCAGCAGAGGGGGGGCCGGGGCCAACGTCCTGACTTTC; cdr3_aa: CASRGGAGANVLTF
d_call: .; v_call: TRBV19; j_call: TRBJ2-1; clone_size: .; cdr3_nt: TGTGCCAGTGCGCGGGACCACTCCTACAATGAGCAGTTCTTC; cdr3_aa: CASARDHSYNEQFF
d_call: TRBD1; v_call: TRBV28; j_call: TRBJ1-2; clone_size: .; cdr3_nt: TGTGCCAGCAGGGGATCGACAGGGGGCTATTATGGCTACACCTTC; cdr3_aa: CASRGSTGGYYGYTF
d_call: TRBD1; v_call: TRBV5-5; j_call: TRBJ2-2; clone_size: .; cdr3_nt: TGTGCCAGCAGCTTGAACAGGGGGCCCAGATTGAACACCGGGGAGCTGTTTTTT; cdr3_aa: CASSLNRGPRLNTGELFF
d_call: .; v_call: TRBV7-6; j_call: TRBJ2-3; clone_size: .; cdr3_nt: TGTGCCAGCAGCTTAGCCAGGCCTAGCACAGATACGCAGTATTTT; cdr3_aa: CASSLARPSTDTQYF
d_call: .; v_call: TRBV5-8; j_call: TRBJ1-2; clone_size: once; cdr3_nt: TGTGCCAGCAGCCCCAGGCAGATCTATGGCTACACCTTC; cdr3_aa: CASSPRQIYGYTF
d_call: TRBD1; v_call: TRBV19; j_call: TRBJ1-6; clone_size: .; cdr3_nt: TGTGCCAGTAAGGACAGGGATTCACCCCTCCACTTT; cdr3_aa: CASKDRDSPLHF
d_call: TRBD1; v_call: TRBV28; j_call: TRBJ1-3; clone_size: .; cdr3_nt: TGTGCCAGCAGTCAGGGGGGTGGAAACACCATATATTTT; cdr3_aa: CASSQGGGNTIYF
d_call: .; v_call: TRBV7-9; j_call: TRBJ2-2; clone_size: .; cdr3_nt: TGTGCCAGCAGCGTGGCGGGCGGGGGCCCCACCGGGGAGCTGTTTTTT; cdr3_aa: CASSVAGGGPTGELFF
d_call: TRBD1; v_call: TRBV28; j_call: TRBJ2-7; clone_size: .; cdr3_nt: TGTGCCAGCAACTCCGGGACAGGAGCCTACGAGCAGTACTTC; cdr3_aa: CASNSGTGAYEQYF
d_call: .; v_call: TRBV7-3; j_call: TRBJ2-7; clone_size: .; cdr3_nt: TGTGCCAGCAGCTTAATTGGGAGCTACGAGCAGTACTTC; cdr3_aa: CASSLIGSYEQYF
d_call: TRBD1; v_call: TRBV7-2; j_call: TRBJ1-5; clone_size: .; cdr3_nt: TGTGCCAGCAGCTTAGCGGGGACAGGCCTTCAGCCCCAGCATTTT; cdr3_aa: CASSLAGTGLQPQHF
d_call: .; v_call: TRBV13; j_call: TRBJ2-7; clone_size: few; cdr3_nt: TGTGCCAGCAGCTCGGGCGGGACTGACGGCCTCGAGCAGTACTTC; cdr3_aa: CASSSGGTDGLEQYF
d_call: .; v_call: TRBV10-3; j_call: TRBJ2-3; clone_size: .; cdr3_nt: TGTGCCACAAATCCAACGGGAACCACAGATACGCAGTATTTT; cdr3_aa: CATNPTGTTDTQYF
d_call: TRBD1; v_call: TRBV7-2; j_call: TRBJ1-2; clone_size: .; cdr3_nt: TGTGCCAGCAGCTTAGAACAGGGGGCTTGGTATGGCTACACCTTC; cdr3_aa: CASSLEQGAWYGYTF
d_call: .; v_call: TRBV30; j_call: TRBJ1-1; clone_size: .; cdr3_nt: TGTGCCTGGAGTGTCGGTCAACTGAACACTGAAGCTTTCTTT; cdr3_aa: CAWSVGQLNTEAFF
d_call: TRBD2; v_call: TRBV15; j_call: TRBJ2-7; clone_size: .; cdr3_nt: TGTGCCACCAGCTTGGAGCGGGGGTCAACCTACGAGCAGTACTTC; cdr3_aa: CATSLERGSTYEQYF